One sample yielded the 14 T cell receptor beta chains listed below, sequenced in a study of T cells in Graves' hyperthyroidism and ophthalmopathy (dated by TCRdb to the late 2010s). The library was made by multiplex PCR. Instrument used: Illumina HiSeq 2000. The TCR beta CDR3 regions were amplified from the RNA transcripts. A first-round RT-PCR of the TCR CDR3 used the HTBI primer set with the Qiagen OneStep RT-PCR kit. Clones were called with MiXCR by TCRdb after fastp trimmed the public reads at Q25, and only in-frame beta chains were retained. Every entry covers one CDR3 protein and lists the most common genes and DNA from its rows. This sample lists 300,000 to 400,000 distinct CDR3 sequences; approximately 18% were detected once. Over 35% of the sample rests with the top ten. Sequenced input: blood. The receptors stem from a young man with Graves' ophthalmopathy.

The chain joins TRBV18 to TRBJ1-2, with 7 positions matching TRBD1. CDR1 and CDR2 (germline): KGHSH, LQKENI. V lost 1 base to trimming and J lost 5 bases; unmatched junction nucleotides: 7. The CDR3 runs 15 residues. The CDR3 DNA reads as TGTGCCAGCTCACCACAAGTTACAGGGGAATATGGCTACACCTTC. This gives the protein CASSPQVTGEYGYTF.

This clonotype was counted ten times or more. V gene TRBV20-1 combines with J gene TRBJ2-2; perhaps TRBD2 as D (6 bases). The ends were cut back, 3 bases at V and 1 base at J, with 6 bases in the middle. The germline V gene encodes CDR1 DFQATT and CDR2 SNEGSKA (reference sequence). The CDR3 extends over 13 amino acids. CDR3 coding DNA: TGCAGTGCTAGCGGGGGGAACACCGGGGAGCTGTTTTTT. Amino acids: CSASGGNTGELFF.

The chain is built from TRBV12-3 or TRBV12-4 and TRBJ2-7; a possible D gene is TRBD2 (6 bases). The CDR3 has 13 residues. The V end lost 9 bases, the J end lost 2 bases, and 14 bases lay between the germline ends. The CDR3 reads CASGRRVAYEQYF. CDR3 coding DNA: TGTGCCAGTGGGCGGAGGGTGGCCTACGAGCAGTACTTC.

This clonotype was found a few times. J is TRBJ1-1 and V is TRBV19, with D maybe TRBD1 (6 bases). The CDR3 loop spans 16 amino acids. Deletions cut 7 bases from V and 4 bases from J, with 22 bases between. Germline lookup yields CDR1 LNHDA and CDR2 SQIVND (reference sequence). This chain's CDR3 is CASTIPRGRGATEAFF. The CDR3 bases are TGTGCCAGTACCATCCCCCGGGGCAGGGGAGCCACTGAAGCTTTCTTT.

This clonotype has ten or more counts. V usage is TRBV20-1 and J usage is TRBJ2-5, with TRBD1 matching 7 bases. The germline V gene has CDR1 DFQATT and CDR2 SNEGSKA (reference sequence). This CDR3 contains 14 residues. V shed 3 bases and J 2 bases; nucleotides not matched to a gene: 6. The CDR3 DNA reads TGCAGTGCTAGTGGGGAGACAGGGCAAGAGACCCAGTACTTC. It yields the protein CSASGETGQETQYF.

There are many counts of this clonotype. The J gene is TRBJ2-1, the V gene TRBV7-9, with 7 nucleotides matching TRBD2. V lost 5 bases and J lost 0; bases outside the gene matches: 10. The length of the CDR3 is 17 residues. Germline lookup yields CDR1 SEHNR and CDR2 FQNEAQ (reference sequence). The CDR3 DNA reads TGTGCCAGCAGCCCCGGGGCTAGCGGTGACTCCTACAATGAGCAGTTCTTC. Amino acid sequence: CASSPGASGDSYNEQFF.

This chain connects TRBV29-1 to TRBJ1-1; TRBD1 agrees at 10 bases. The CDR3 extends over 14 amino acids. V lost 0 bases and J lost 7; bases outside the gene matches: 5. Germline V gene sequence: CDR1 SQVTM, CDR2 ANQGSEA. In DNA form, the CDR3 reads TGCAGCGTTGAAGATCTAGACAGGGGGCTTGAAGCTTTCTTT. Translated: CSVEDLDRGLEAFF. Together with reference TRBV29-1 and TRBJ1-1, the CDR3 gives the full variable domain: SAVISQKPSRDICQRGTSLTIQCQVDSQVTMMFWYRQQPGQSLTLIATANQGSEATYESGFVIDKFPISRPNLTFSTLTVSNMSPEDSSIYLCSVEDLDRGLEAFFGQGTRLTVV.

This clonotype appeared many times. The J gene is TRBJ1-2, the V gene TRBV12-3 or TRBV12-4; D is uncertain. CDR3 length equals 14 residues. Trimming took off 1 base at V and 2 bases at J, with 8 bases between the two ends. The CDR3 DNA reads TGTGCCAGCAGTTTAGTAGTCCAGAACTATGGCTACACCTTC. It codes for CASSLVVQNYGYTF.

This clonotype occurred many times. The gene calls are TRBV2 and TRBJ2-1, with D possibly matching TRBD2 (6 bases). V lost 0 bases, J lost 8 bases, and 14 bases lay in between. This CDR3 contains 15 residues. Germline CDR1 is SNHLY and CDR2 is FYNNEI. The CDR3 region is CASSEARTSGDEQFF. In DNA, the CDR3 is TGTGCCAGCAGTGAAGCGAGGACCTCGGGGGATGAGCAGTTCTTC.

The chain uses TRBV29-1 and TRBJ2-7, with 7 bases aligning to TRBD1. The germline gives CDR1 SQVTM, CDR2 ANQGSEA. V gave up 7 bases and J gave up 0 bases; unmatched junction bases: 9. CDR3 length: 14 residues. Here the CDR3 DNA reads TGCAGCGCGTTCACCGGGACAGTCTCCTACGAGCAGTACTTC. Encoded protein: CSAFTGTVSYEQYF.

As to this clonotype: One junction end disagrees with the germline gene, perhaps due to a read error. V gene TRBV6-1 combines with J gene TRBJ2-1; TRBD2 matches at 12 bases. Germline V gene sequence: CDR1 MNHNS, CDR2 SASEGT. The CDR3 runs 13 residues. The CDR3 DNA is TGTGCCAGCAGTCCCACTCTAGCGGGGGGGGCAGTCTTC. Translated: CASSPTLAGGAVF.

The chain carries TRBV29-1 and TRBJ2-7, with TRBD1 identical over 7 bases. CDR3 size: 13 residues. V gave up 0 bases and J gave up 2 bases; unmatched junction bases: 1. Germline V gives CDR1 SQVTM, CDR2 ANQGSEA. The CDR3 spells CSVEDDRAYEQYF. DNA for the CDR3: TGCAGCGTTGAAGACGACAGGGCCTACGAGCAGTACTTC.

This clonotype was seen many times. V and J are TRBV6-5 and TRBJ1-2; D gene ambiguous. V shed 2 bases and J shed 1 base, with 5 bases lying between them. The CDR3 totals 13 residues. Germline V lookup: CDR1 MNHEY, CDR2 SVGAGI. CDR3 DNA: TGTGCCAGCAGTTACAGCCATAACTATGGCTACACCTTC. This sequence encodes CASSYSHNYGYTF.

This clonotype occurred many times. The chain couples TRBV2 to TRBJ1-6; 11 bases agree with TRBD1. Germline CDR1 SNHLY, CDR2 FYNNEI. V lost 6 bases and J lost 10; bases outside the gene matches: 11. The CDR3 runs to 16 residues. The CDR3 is CASRGTGGGRDSPLHF. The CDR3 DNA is TGTGCCAGCAGAGGGACAGGGGGAGGGCGGGACTCACCCCTCCACTTT. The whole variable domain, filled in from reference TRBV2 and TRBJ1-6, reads EPEVTQTPSHQVTQMGQEVILRCVPISNHLYFYWYRQILGQKVEFLVSFYNNEISEKSEIFDDQFSVERPDGSNFTLKIRSTKLEDSAMYFCASRGTGGGRDSPLHFGNGTRLTVT.